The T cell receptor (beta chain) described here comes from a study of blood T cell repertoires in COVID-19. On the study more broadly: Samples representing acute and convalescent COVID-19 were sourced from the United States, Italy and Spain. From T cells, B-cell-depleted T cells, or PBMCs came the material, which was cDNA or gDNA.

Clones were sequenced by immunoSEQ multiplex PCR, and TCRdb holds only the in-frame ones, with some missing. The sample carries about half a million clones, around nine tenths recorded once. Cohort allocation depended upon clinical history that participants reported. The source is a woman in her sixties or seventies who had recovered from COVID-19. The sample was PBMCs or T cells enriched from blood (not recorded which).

In DNA, the CDR3 is TGTGCCACCAGCGCCCCACTCGACAGGGCCACATATGGCTACACCTTC. It translates to CATSAPLDRATYGYTF. The chain combines TRBV24-1 with TRBJ1-2; TRBD1 aligns across 7 bases. There are 16 residues in the CDR3. Germline trimming cut 7 bases from V and 5 bases from J; bases unmatched to any gene: 15. Germline V gene sequence: CDR1 KGHDR, CDR2 SFDVKD.